Listed below are T cell receptor beta chains from one sample, sequenced in a study of technical replicates of blood from several donors. Using immunoSEQ multiplex PCR, the repertoire was profiled, and TCRdb retains in-frame clones only, with some absent. The sample contains over 70,000 clones, roughly 96% of which appear only once. Source material: T cells isolated from PBMCs. The receptors come from a human donor in good health. Both conserved end residues are part of each CDR3. A D gene is named only where the DNA matches it firmly.

TRBD1	TRBV10-3	TRBJ1-4	CAISATGESRKLFF	TGTGCCATCAGTGCAACAGGGGAATCTCGAAAACTGTTTTTT
TRBD1	TRBV27	TRBJ1-2	CASSLTGAGRYGYTF	TGTGCCAGCAGTTTGACAGGGGCCGGGAGATACGGCTACACCTTC
-	TRBV30	TRBJ1-3	CAWSVQQGPSGNTIYF	TGTGCCTGGAGTGTACAACAGGGACCCTCTGGAAACACCATATATTTT
TRBD1	TRBV5-1	TRBJ2-7	CASRAGTAQYEQYF	TGCGCCAGCAGGGCAGGGACAGCCCAGTACGAGCAGTACTTC
-	TRBV4-2	TRBJ2-2	CASSQDRPSRYTGELFF	TGTGCCAGCAGCCAAGATAGACCTAGCAGATACACCGGGGAGCTGTTTTTT
-	TRBV5-1	TRBJ1-2	CASSLDSSFDYGYTF	TGCGCCAGCAGCCTGGACAGCTCGTTTGACTATGGCTACACCTTC
-	TRBV30	TRBJ1-4	CAWTGGGEKLFF	TGTGCCTGGACGGGGGGGGGTGAAAAACTGTTTTTT
-	TRBV2	TRBJ2-7	CASSGTGVGEQYF	TGTGCCAGCAGTGGGACTGGGGTTGGGGAGCAGTACTTC
-	TRBV7-9	TRBJ2-5	CASSPRDNQETQYF	TGTGCCAGCAGCCCCCGGGACAACCAAGAGACCCAGTACTTC
TRBD1	TRBV7-6	TRBJ2-3	CASSLGTGSDTQYF	TGTGCCAGCAGCCTCGGGACAGGGTCAGATACGCAGTATTTT
TRBD1	TRBV29-1	TRBJ1-1	CSVRDRTQAFF	TGCAGCGTCCGGGACAGGACCCAAGCTTTCTTT
-	TRBV4-1	TRBJ2-1	CASSQVVYNEQFF	TGCGCCAGCAGCCAAGTAGTGTACAATGAGCAGTTCTTC
TRBD2	TRBV27	TRBJ2-5	CASSSLAITSGGRWETQYF	TGTGCCAGCAGTTCCCTCGCAATCACTAGCGGGGGTAGGTGGGAGACCCAGTACTTC
TRBD2	TRBV4-1	TRBJ2-1	CASSPEGGGTSGSSYNEQFF	TGCGCCAGCAGCCCCGAAGGGGGGGGGACTAGCGGGAGTTCCTACAATGAGCAGTTCTTC
-	TRBV7-9	TRBJ1-4	CASSLGRSTNEKLFF	TGTGCCAGCAGCTTAGGGAGATCAACTAATGAAAAACTGTTTTTT
TRBD2	TRBV7-9	TRBJ2-3	CASSALAGVFTDTQYF	TGTGCCAGCAGCGCATTAGCGGGAGTTTTTACAGATACGCAGTATTTT
TRBD1	TRBV28	TRBJ1-2	CASTPGQGARGYTF	TGTGCCAGCACTCCGGGACAGGGGGCGCGGGGCTACACCTTC
-	TRBV6-1	TRBJ2-7	CASGVHEQYF	TGTGCCAGCGGAGTCCACGAGCAGTACTTC
-	TRBV5-4	TRBJ1-3	CATTSGNTIYF	TGTGCCACTACTTCTGGAAACACCATATATTTT
TRBD1	TRBV5-8	TRBJ1-3	CASSLRQQGSGNTIYF	TGTGCCAGCAGCTTGCGCCAACAGGGGTCTGGAAACACCATATATTTT
TRBD2	TRBV30	TRBJ2-1	CACRNGGIPGSYNEQFF	TGTGCCTGCCGGAACGGGGGGATCCCTGGGTCCTACAATGAGCAGTTCTTC
-	TRBV5-5	TRBJ2-3	CASSFFAGDTQYF	TGTGCCAGCAGCTTCTTTGCCGGAGATACGCAGTATTTT
TRBD1	TRBV7-9	TRBJ2-1	CASSVTGGPVF	TGTGCCAGCAGCGTAACAGGGGGGCCAGTCTTC
-	TRBV4-1	TRBJ1-1	CASSQEASGNTEAFF	TGCGCCAGCAGCCAAGAAGCCTCGGGGAACACTGAAGCTTTCTTT